This T cell receptor (beta chain) was documented in a study of shared clonotypes between healthy human individuals. To note about this clone: The target antigen is unknown.

Study-level results: Larger estimated richness was generally recorded for naive subsets relative to memory subsets. With four donors compared, roughly 4.9% of naive CD4 clonotypes were shared. Shared clonotypes across all four donors exceeded non-shared ones in generation probability.

Sequencing used immunoSEQ multiplex PCR; TCRdb keeps in-frame clones, though not all of them. Of 150,000 to 200,000 clones listed, 90% to 95% are singletons. Germline V gene data show CDR1 as SNHLY and CDR2 as FYNNEI. The CDR3 length is 12 residues. V was cut by 6 bases and J by 3 bases, with 9 bases left in between. The sample comprised naive CD4+ T cells sorted from blood. The subset: CD45RA+ positively selected. The genes are TRBV2 and TRBJ2-7; D gene uncertain. This TCR was sampled from a woman in her twenties or thirties in good health. The CDR3 reads CASSTTLYEQYF. The CDR3 DNA sequence: TGTGCCAGCAGCACTACGCTCTACGAGCAGTACTTC.